Given below is one TCR beta chain in context. The antigen is not known. The data are from a study of shared clonotypes between healthy human individuals. Overall study findings and caveats: Clonotype sharing among donors was expected to depend on sequencing depth. Naive subsets generally exceeded memory subsets in estimated richness.

Only CD45RO-negative cells positively selected for CCR7 counted as naive CD8 cells, so terminally differentiated effector memory CD45RA+ cells were excluded. Adults of Caucasian background living in Nashville, Tennessee made up all donors. The CDR3 contains 15 residues. Trimming stripped 5 bases from V and 4 bases from J, with 17 bases between. The germline gives CDR1 MDHEN, CDR2 SYDVKM. TCRdb's copy holds only in-frame clones and misses some; the assay was immunoSEQ multiplex PCR. In the table there are about 2.1 million clones, about 92% of which are singletons. The source material was naive CD8+ T cells from PBMCs. The chain combines TRBV28 with TRBJ1-2; D gene uncertain. The TCR sequence derives from a man between 18 and 35 years old in good health. Some clones in this sample may be carry-over from other donors' samples. The CDR3 is CASSDAHEDFYGYTF. CDR3 coding DNA: TGTGCCAGCAGTGACGCCCATGAGGACTTCTATGGCTACACCTTC.